The TCR beta chain under discussion was sequenced for a study of shared clonotypes between healthy human individuals. Across several immunoSEQ plates, the genomic DNA of each subset was split evenly. The method was immunoSEQ multiplex PCR; TCRdb's version includes in-frame clones alone and lacks a portion of them. The sample carries roughly 2 million clones, 85% to 95% recorded once. V lost 6 bases and J lost 9; bases outside the gene matches: 13. This CDR3 is 14 amino acids long. The germline CDR1 and CDR2 sequences are MNHNS and SASEGT. The rearrangement links TRBV6-1 to TRBJ2-7; 8 positions match TRBD2. This sequence originates from a man between 18 and 29 years old in good health. The sequencing sample was made of naive CD4+ T cells sorted from blood. The subset denotes: CD45RA+ positively selected. CDR3 in DNA: TGTGCCAGCAGCGCGGGGACGGGAGGGAATGGGCAGTACTTC. As protein: CASSAGTGGNGQYF.